These T cell receptor beta chains were read from a single sample in a study of cytomegalovirus exposure and HLA in healthy donors. Only in-frame clones appear in the TCRdb table, and some are missing; sequencing was by immunoSEQ multiplex PCR. The sample records 120,000 or so clones, 74% being singletons. Specimen: PBMCs. Receptor source: a middle-aged man in good health and CMV-seropositive. The CDR3 runs from the conserved cysteine through the conserved F or W. D genes are given only for firm matches. Not every row has a clone size; where given, it reads once, few, many or a size class.

j_call: TRBJ2-5; clone_size: few; v_call: TRBV6-1; d_call: TRBD2; cdr3_aa: CASITSPAGGETQYF; cdr3_nt: TGTGCCAGCATCACCAGCCCCGCGGGAGGAGAGACCCAGTACTTC
j_call: TRBJ1-2; clone_size: NA; v_call: TRBV6-5; d_call: NA; cdr3_aa: CASSPGDNYGYTF; cdr3_nt: TGTGCCAGCTCACCAGGGGACAACTATGGCTACACCTTC
j_call: TRBJ1-1; clone_size: NA; v_call: TRBV10-1; d_call: NA; cdr3_aa: CASSELGLPTEAFF; cdr3_nt: TGCGCCAGCAGTGAGCTGGGACTGCCCACTGAAGCTTTCTTT
j_call: TRBJ2-2; clone_size: NA; v_call: TRBV5-1; d_call: TRBD2; cdr3_aa: CASSATLAGDGGELFF; cdr3_nt: TGCGCCAGCAGCGCCACCCTAGCGGGAGACGGCGGGGAGCTGTTTTTT
j_call: TRBJ1-6; clone_size: few; v_call: TRBV19; d_call: TRBD1; cdr3_aa: CASTPDRKNSPLHF; cdr3_nt: TGTGCCAGTACCCCGGACAGGAAAAATTCACCCCTCCACTTT
j_call: TRBJ2-2; clone_size: NA; v_call: TRBV6-6; d_call: NA; cdr3_aa: CASSPGLLNTGELFF; cdr3_nt: TGTGCCAGCAGCCCCGGACTTCTAAACACCGGGGAGCTGTTTTTT
j_call: TRBJ2-3; clone_size: NA; v_call: TRBV7-2; d_call: TRBD2; cdr3_aa: CASSFGTSGRAPGTDTQYF; cdr3_nt: TGTGCCAGCAGCTTCGGGACTAGCGGGAGGGCCCCTGGCACAGATACGCAGTATTTT
j_call: TRBJ2-7; clone_size: NA; v_call: TRBV7-3; d_call: TRBD2; cdr3_aa: CASSLGGSPAYEQYF; cdr3_nt: TGTGCCAGCAGCTTAGGCGGGAGCCCGGCTTACGAGCAGTACTTC
j_call: TRBJ1-1; clone_size: once; v_call: TRBV30; d_call: NA; cdr3_aa: CAWSMRGGTEAFF; cdr3_nt: TGTGCCTGGAGTATGAGGGGGGGCACTGAAGCTTTCTTT
j_call: TRBJ1-1; clone_size: NA; v_call: TRBV19; d_call: TRBD1; cdr3_aa: CASRLGTGRAEAFF; cdr3_nt: TGTGCCAGTAGGTTGGGGACAGGTAGGGCTGAAGCTTTCTTT
j_call: TRBJ2-5; clone_size: NA; v_call: TRBV5-6; d_call: TRBD2; cdr3_aa: CASSLELAGALGETQYF; cdr3_nt: TGTGCCAGCAGCTTGGAACTAGCGGGGGCCCTGGGGGAGACCCAGTACTTC
j_call: TRBJ2-7; clone_size: NA; v_call: TRBV7-9; d_call: TRBD2; cdr3_aa: CASSLDAGGPEQYF; cdr3_nt: TGTGCCAGCAGCTTAGATGCGGGAGGGCCCGAGCAGTACTTC
j_call: TRBJ2-1; clone_size: NA; v_call: TRBV9; d_call: NA; cdr3_aa: CASSIAAAEYNEQFF; cdr3_nt: TGTGCCAGCAGTATAGCAGCTGCCGAGTACAATGAGCAGTTCTTC
j_call: TRBJ2-5; clone_size: NA; v_call: TRBV4-3; d_call: TRBD2; cdr3_aa: CASSQEAGSGRDGTQYF; cdr3_nt: TGCGCCAGCAGCCAAGAGGCGGGCAGCGGGAGGGATGGGACCCAGTACTTC
j_call: TRBJ2-7; clone_size: NA; v_call: TRBV9; d_call: TRBD2; cdr3_aa: CASSGGGRGGLYF; cdr3_nt: TGTGCCAGCAGCGGCGGGGGTCGGGGGGGACTTTACTTC
j_call: TRBJ2-5; clone_size: NA; v_call: TRBV7-3; d_call: TRBD2; cdr3_aa: CASSSGTSVMQETQYF; cdr3_nt: TGTGCCAGCAGCTCCGGGACTAGCGTGATGCAAGAGACCCAGTACTTC
j_call: TRBJ1-2; clone_size: few; v_call: TRBV19; d_call: NA; cdr3_aa: CASSIDLQGGYTF; cdr3_nt: TGTGCCAGTAGTATAGATCTACAGGGTGGCTACACCTTC
j_call: TRBJ2-4; clone_size: NA; v_call: TRBV15; d_call: NA; cdr3_aa: CATSRVGLEAKNIQYF; cdr3_nt: TGTGCCACCAGCAGAGTGGGGCTGGAGGCCAAAAACATTCAGTACTTC
j_call: TRBJ1-5; clone_size: NA; v_call: TRBV5-1; d_call: NA; cdr3_aa: CASSDRPGVGPQHF; cdr3_nt: TGCGCCAGCAGCGACCGACCAGGTGTGGGGCCCCAGCATTTT
j_call: TRBJ2-1; clone_size: few; v_call: TRBV5-1; d_call: NA; cdr3_aa: CASSNGGTVGTYNEQFF; cdr3_nt: TGCGCCAGCAGCAATGGGGGGACGGTGGGGACCTACAATGAGCAGTTCTTC
j_call: TRBJ2-7; clone_size: NA; v_call: TRBV4-1; d_call: NA; cdr3_aa: CASSQDTGTYEQYF; cdr3_nt: TGCGCCAGCAGCCAAGATACAGGGACCTACGAGCAGTACTTC
j_call: TRBJ1-1; clone_size: NA; v_call: TRBV5-1; d_call: NA; cdr3_aa: CASSWANSTEAFF; cdr3_nt: TGCGCCAGCAGCTGGGCTAATAGCACTGAAGCTTTCTTT
j_call: TRBJ2-2; clone_size: NA; v_call: TRBV11-2; d_call: NA; cdr3_aa: CASSLVEGRNTGELFF; cdr3_nt: TGTGCCAGCAGCTTAGTTGAGGGCCGAAACACCGGGGAGCTGTTTTTT
j_call: TRBJ2-3; clone_size: NA; v_call: TRBV7-8; d_call: TRBD2; cdr3_aa: CASSSLAGGGDTQYF; cdr3_nt: TGTGCCAGCAGCTCCTTAGCGGGAGGTGGAGATACGCAGTATTTT
j_call: TRBJ2-2; clone_size: NA; v_call: TRBV5-1; d_call: TRBD2; cdr3_aa: CASSLTSGVTGELFF; cdr3_nt: TGCGCCAGCAGCTTGACTAGCGGAGTCACCGGGGAGCTGTTTTTT
j_call: TRBJ2-7; clone_size: NA; v_call: TRBV7-8; d_call: NA; cdr3_aa: CASSLARGTYEQYF; cdr3_nt: TGTGCCAGCAGCTTAGCGCGCGGGACCTACGAGCAGTACTTC
j_call: TRBJ2-5; clone_size: NA; v_call: TRBV12-2; d_call: NA; cdr3_aa: CASRLVAGEQETQYF; cdr3_nt: TGTGCAAGTCGCTTAGTAGCGGGGGAACAAGAGACCCAGTACTTC
j_call: TRBJ2-3; clone_size: NA; v_call: TRBV5-1; d_call: NA; cdr3_aa: CASSLAETQYF; cdr3_nt: TGCGCCAGCAGCTTGGCCGAGACGCAGTATTTT
j_call: TRBJ2-5; clone_size: once; v_call: TRBV9; d_call: NA; cdr3_aa: CASSVVDRQETQYF; cdr3_nt: TGTGCCAGCAGCGTAGTGGACAGACAAGAGACCCAGTACTTC
j_call: TRBJ1-1; clone_size: few; v_call: TRBV15; d_call: NA; cdr3_aa: CATSRRSLNAEAFF; cdr3_nt: TGTGCCACCAGCAGGCGATCTTTGAACGCTGAAGCTTTCTTT
j_call: TRBJ1-1; clone_size: NA; v_call: TRBV7-2; d_call: NA; cdr3_aa: CASSPSWGRNTEAFF; cdr3_nt: TGTGCCAGCAGCCCCAGTTGGGGCAGGAACACTGAAGCTTTCTTT
j_call: TRBJ1-5; clone_size: NA; v_call: TRBV7-2; d_call: NA; cdr3_aa: CASSLARGALNQPQHF; cdr3_nt: TGTGCCAGCAGCTTAGCCCGGGGGGCTCTCAATCAGCCCCAGCATTTT
j_call: TRBJ1-1; clone_size: NA; v_call: TRBV7-3; d_call: NA; cdr3_aa: CASTNSPGQGSTEAFF; cdr3_nt: TGTGCCAGCACCAATTCCCCGGGGCAGGGGAGTACTGAAGCTTTCTTT
j_call: TRBJ1-2; clone_size: NA; v_call: TRBV19; d_call: TRBD1; cdr3_aa: CASSIATGEGGYTF; cdr3_nt: TGTGCCAGTAGTATAGCGACAGGGGAAGGCGGCTACACCTTC
j_call: TRBJ2-2; clone_size: NA; v_call: TRBV6-6; d_call: NA; cdr3_aa: CASSPRGANTGELFF; cdr3_nt: TGTGCCAGCAGTCCTCGGGGGGCCAACACCGGGGAGCTGTTTTTT
j_call: TRBJ2-1; clone_size: NA; v_call: TRBV5-4; d_call: NA; cdr3_aa: CASSLDNSYNEQFF; cdr3_nt: TGTGCCAGCAGCCTTGACAATTCCTACAATGAGCAGTTCTTC
j_call: TRBJ2-1; clone_size: NA; v_call: TRBV15; d_call: TRBD1; cdr3_aa: CATSRGLPGQGHNEQFF; cdr3_nt: TGTGCCACCAGCAGGGGCTTACCGGGACAGGGCCACAATGAGCAGTTCTTC
j_call: TRBJ2-1; clone_size: NA; v_call: TRBV5-1; d_call: NA; cdr3_aa: CASSSGPGDNEQFF; cdr3_nt: TGCGCCAGCAGCTCTGGCCCGGGAGACAATGAGCAGTTCTTC
j_call: TRBJ2-7; clone_size: NA; v_call: TRBV7-9; d_call: NA; cdr3_aa: CASSLVGGNEQYF; cdr3_nt: TGTGCCAGCAGCTTAGTAGGGGGAAACGAGCAGTACTTC
j_call: TRBJ2-7; clone_size: NA; v_call: TRBV28; d_call: NA; cdr3_aa: CASKRGGSSYEQYF; cdr3_nt: TGTGCCAGCAAACGCGGAGGATCCTCCTACGAGCAGTACTTC
j_call: TRBJ1-3; clone_size: NA; v_call: TRBV15; d_call: TRBD1; cdr3_aa: CATSRPDRVISGNTIYF; cdr3_nt: TGTGCCACCAGCAGACCTGACAGGGTTATCTCTGGAAACACCATATATTTT
j_call: TRBJ2-7; clone_size: NA; v_call: TRBV7-9; d_call: NA; cdr3_aa: CASSTSPYEQYF; cdr3_nt: TGTGCCAGCAGCACTAGCCCCTACGAGCAGTACTTC
j_call: TRBJ2-1; clone_size: NA; v_call: TRBV11-1; d_call: TRBD2; cdr3_aa: CASSLRAGGNNEQFF; cdr3_nt: TGTGCCAGCAGCTTAAGAGCGGGGGGAAACAATGAGCAGTTCTTC
j_call: TRBJ1-2; clone_size: NA; v_call: TRBV9; d_call: TRBD1; cdr3_aa: CASREGQKDYTF; cdr3_nt: TGTGCCAGCAGGGAGGGACAGAAAGACTACACCTTC
j_call: TRBJ2-6; clone_size: NA; v_call: TRBV6-6; d_call: NA; cdr3_aa: CASSYEIGSGANVLTF; cdr3_nt: TGTGCCAGCAGTTACGAGATAGGGAGCGGGGCCAACGTCCTGACTTTC
j_call: TRBJ1-1; clone_size: NA; v_call: TRBV6-4; d_call: TRBD1; cdr3_aa: CASSDSRDRGLGAFF; cdr3_nt: TGTGCCAGCAGTGACTCCCGGGACAGGGGGCTCGGAGCTTTCTTT
j_call: TRBJ1-5; clone_size: NA; v_call: TRBV5-5; d_call: NA; cdr3_aa: CASSSDSGNQPQHF; cdr3_nt: TGTGCCAGCAGTTCCGACAGCGGCAATCAGCCCCAGCATTTT
j_call: TRBJ2-5; clone_size: NA; v_call: TRBV7-3; d_call: TRBD2; cdr3_aa: CASSSTSGRGETQYF; cdr3_nt: TGTGCCAGCAGCTCCACTAGCGGGAGGGGAGAGACCCAGTACTTC
j_call: TRBJ2-1; clone_size: NA; v_call: TRBV27; d_call: NA; cdr3_aa: CASSSSGTVSAQFF; cdr3_nt: TGTGCCAGCAGTTCATCCGGGACTGTGAGTGCGCAGTTCTTC
j_call: TRBJ2-7; clone_size: NA; v_call: TRBV19; d_call: NA; cdr3_aa: CASSPEDNWGYEQYF; cdr3_nt: TGTGCCAGTAGTCCAGAGGACAACTGGGGCTACGAGCAGTACTTC
j_call: TRBJ2-2; clone_size: NA; v_call: TRBV4-3; d_call: NA; cdr3_aa: CASSQVSGGELFF; cdr3_nt: TGCGCCAGCAGCCAAGTTAGTGGCGGGGAGCTGTTTTTT
j_call: TRBJ2-2; clone_size: NA; v_call: TRBV4-3; d_call: TRBD2; cdr3_aa: CASSQDRGLAGVTGELFF; cdr3_nt: TGCGCCAGCAGCCAAGATAGGGGACTAGCGGGAGTAACCGGGGAGCTGTTTTTT
j_call: TRBJ2-7; clone_size: NA; v_call: TRBV19; d_call: TRBD2; cdr3_aa: CASSTGTSGTSYEQYF; cdr3_nt: TGTGCCAGTAGTACCGGGACTAGCGGGACCTCCTACGAGCAGTACTTC